This T cell receptor (beta chain) comes out of a study of T-cell memory formation after mild COVID-19. TCRdb called the 5' RACE reads again in MiXCR, with one record for every CDR3 protein. In the table there are 450,000 to 700,000 distinct CDR3 sequences, over 15% of which are singletons. The V end was cut by 3 bases, the J end by 5 bases, with 9 bases between. The CDR3 has 12 amino acids. The germline gives CDR1 SGHDT, CDR2 YYEEEE. This clonotype has just a few counts. The sequence was obtained from an adult woman who had mild COVID-19 (a few samples of this study predate the infection). Cell type and time point are not known. Sequencing was done on a sample of PBMCs or a T cell subset sorted from them (not recorded which). The chain is built from TRBV5-6 and TRBJ2-7; the D is unclear. In DNA form, the CDR3 reads TGTGCCAGCAGCTATGGGTCGAACGAGCAGTACTTC. Translation gives CASSYGSNEQYF.